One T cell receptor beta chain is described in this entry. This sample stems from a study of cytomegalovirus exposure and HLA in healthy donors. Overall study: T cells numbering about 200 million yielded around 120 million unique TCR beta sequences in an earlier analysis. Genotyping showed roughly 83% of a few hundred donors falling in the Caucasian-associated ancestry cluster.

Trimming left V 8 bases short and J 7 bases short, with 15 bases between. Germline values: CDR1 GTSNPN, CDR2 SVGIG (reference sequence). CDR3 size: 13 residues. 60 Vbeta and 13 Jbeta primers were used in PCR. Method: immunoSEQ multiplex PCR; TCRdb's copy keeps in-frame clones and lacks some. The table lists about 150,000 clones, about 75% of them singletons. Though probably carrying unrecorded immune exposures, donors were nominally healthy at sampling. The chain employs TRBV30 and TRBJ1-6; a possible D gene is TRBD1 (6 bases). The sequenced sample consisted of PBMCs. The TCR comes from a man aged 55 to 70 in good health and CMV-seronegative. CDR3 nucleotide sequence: TGTGCCGGGAAGCGGACAGAGAATTCACCCCTCCACTTT. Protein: CAGKRTENSPLHF.